This is a list of T cell receptor beta chains from one sample in a study of T cell responses to AZD1222 COVID-19 vaccine. Profiling relied on immunoSEQ multiplex PCR, and the TCRdb table lists in-frame clones only, not all of them. The table shows 190,000 or so clones, with roughly 92% occurring only once. The specimen was peripheral blood, collected 28 days after the second AZD1222 dose. These receptors came from an adult who received the AZD1222 COVID-19 vaccine. Each CDR3 is given with its conserved first and last residue. D genes are given only for firm matches.

TRBJ1-5 | TRBV28 | . | TGTGCCAGCAGTTTAACCGGACAGAAAAATCAGCCCCAGCATTTT | CASSLTGQKNQPQHF
TRBJ2-1 | TRBV5-6 | . | TGTGCCAGCAGCCGAGACAGATCCGACTCCTACAATGAGCAGTTCTTC | CASSRDRSDSYNEQFF
TRBJ1-1 | TRBV29-1 | . | TGCAGCGTTGTCGGTTTAGTCACTGAAGCTTTCTTT | CSVVGLVTEAFF
TRBJ1-4 | TRBV2 | TRBD1 | TGTGCCAGCAGTCCCGGACAGGCTTCTAATGAAAAACTGTTTTTT | CASSPGQASNEKLFF
TRBJ2-1 | TRBV14 | . | TGTGCCAGCAGCCAGATACGGGAGAGTGCCTACAATGAGCAGTTCTTC | CASSQIRESAYNEQFF
TRBJ2-7 | TRBV6-2/TRBV6-3 | TRBD1 | TGTGCCAGCAGTGCCCGGGACAGGGGGCTCTACGAGCAGTACTTC | CASSARDRGLYEQYF
TRBJ2-5 | TRBV5-4 | TRBD2 | TGTGCCAGCAGCTTGGATTTCGGGAGGGCCGGGGAGACCCAGTACTTC | CASSLDFGRAGETQYF
TRBJ1-5 | TRBV6-5 | TRBD1 | TGTGCCAGCAGTCCGGGACAGGACTTTGAGCCCCAGCATTTT | CASSPGQDFEPQHF
TRBJ1-1 | TRBV7-3 | TRBD1 | TGTGCCAGCAGCTTGACAGGGAAGTGGAACACTGAAGCTTTCTTT | CASSLTGKWNTEAFF
TRBJ1-2 | TRBV30 | . | TGTGCCTGGAACCAACAAAGGGCATATGGCTACACCTTC | CAWNQQRAYGYTF